This T cell receptor beta chain was recovered during a study of vaccination effects on CD4 cells after COVID-19. Looked up from germline, CDR1 is MDHEN and CDR2 is SYDVKM. The trim removed 5 bases at V and 1 base at J, leaving 11 bases unmatched. The CDR3 is 17 amino acids. Under the ViraFEST assay, PBMC were stimulated with viral peptide pools so that antigen-specific CD4+ T cells expanded. Sequencing was performed afterwards. Cultured cells yielded isolated CD4+ T cells after 10 to 11 days. Testing of the vaccine recipients showed negative nucleocapsid antibodies and no prior SARS-CoV-2 infection. This clone was observed a single time. As yet, its antigen is unknown. Clones were read by immunoSEQ multiplex PCR, and TCRdb kept only the in-frame ones, dropping some. This sample has tens of thousands of clones, with over 65% found just once.

This chain joins TRBV28 and TRBJ1-3, with TRBD1 identical over 7 bases. Sequences were derived from CD4+ T cells from PBMCs cultured with HCoV-OC43 spike peptides, sampled before COVID-19 vaccination. Regarding subset: HCoV-OC43 spike overlapping peptide pool stimulation. This TCR came from a human donor who received a COVID-19 vaccine. The CDR3 reads CASSPQGRVLSGNTIYF. The CDR3 DNA is TGTGCCAGCAGTCCACAGGGGCGCGTATTATCTGGAAACACCATATATTTT.